The 24 T cell receptor beta chains given below trace back to one sample, sequenced in a study of blood T cell repertoires in COVID-19. The data were produced by immunoSEQ multiplex PCR, yet TCRdb's version contains in-frame clones alone and is incomplete. The sample holds about 290,000 clones, around four fifths seen once. The sequencing sample was made of peripheral blood. These TCRs come from a woman aged 50 to 60 with active or convalescent COVID-19.

The rearrangement uses TRBV5-1 and TRBJ2-5; 12 positions match TRBD2. With 1 base clipped from V and 4 bases from J, the junction kept 14 bases outside the gene matches. Germline CDR1 and CDR2: SGHRS and YFSETQ. This CDR3 spans 19 amino acids. CDR3 in amino acids: CASSLFASGRAGVRETQYF. The CDR3 region has the DNA TGCGCCAGCAGCTTGTTCGCTAGCGGGAGGGCCGGGGTAAGAGAGACCCAGTACTTC. Variable domain in full (rest from reference TRBV5-1 and TRBJ2-5): KAGVTQTPRYLIKTRGQQVTLSCSPISGHRSVSWYQQTPGQGLQFLFEYFSETQRNKGNFPGRFSGRQFSNSRSEMNVSTLELGDSALYLCASSLFASGRAGVRETQYFGPGTRLLVL.

This clone was counted at least ten times. V usage is TRBV5-1 and J usage is TRBJ1-1; the match to TRBD1 covers 7 bases. The V segment lost 4 bases and the J segment 7 bases; nucleotides outside the gene matches: 13. The CDR3 consists of 15 residues. Per germline, CDR1 SGHRS and CDR2 YFSETQ. The CDR3 coding sequence is TGCGCCAGCAGCGGGGGACAGACATCAGCCGGTGAAGCTTTCTTT. Protein: CASSGGQTSAGEAFF.

CDR3 in amino acids: CASSILSGQTEAFF. CDR3 nucleotide sequence: TGTGCCAGTAGTATTTTGTCAGGGCAAACTGAAGCTTTCTTT. V and J are TRBV19 and TRBJ1-1; possible D gene TRBD1, 5 bases. Trimming took 3 bases from V and 5 from J, leaving 13 bases between them. This CDR3 comprises 14 residues. Germline V gene sequence: CDR1 LNHDA, CDR2 SQIVND (reference sequence).

This chain connects TRBV6-5 to TRBJ2-5; D is possibly TRBD2 (5 bases). CDR1 and CDR2 (germline): MNHEY, SVGAGI. There are 14 residues in the CDR3. Trimming left V 7 bases short and J 1 base short, with 13 bases between. CDR3 sequence (DNA): TGTGCCAGCATCCTGACTAACCCCCAAGAGACCCAGTACTTC. Protein sequence: CASILTNPQETQYF.

This clone has only one observation. V and J are TRBV11-2 and TRBJ1-1; D is ambiguous. This CDR3 has 13 residues. The V end was cut by 3 bases, the J end by 7 bases, with 12 bases between. Germline V gene data show CDR1 as SGHAT and CDR2 as FQNNGV. The CDR3 DNA reads as TGTGCCAGCAGCTTGGGAAGGAGGGATGAAGCTTTCTTT. Protein product: CASSLGRRDEAFF.

This clone showed up just once. V gene TRBV6-5 combines with J gene TRBJ2-7; 9 bases line up with TRBD1. The V and J ends lost 10 bases and 4 bases, in that order; junction bases with no gene match: 8. The CDR3 runs to 13 residues. In germline, CDR1 is MNHEY, CDR2 SVGAGI. CDR3 coding DNA: TGTGCCACTCAGGGCGGGACAGGGTACGAGCAGTACTTC. Protein: CATQGGTGYEQYF.

The rearrangement uses TRBV18 and TRBJ2-7; tentatively, D is TRBD2 (6 bases). The germline CDR1 and CDR2 sequences are KGHSH and LQKENI. With 6 bases removed from V and 2 bases from J, the gap between germline ends came to 14 bases. The CDR3 consists of 14 residues. The CDR3 region has the DNA TGTGCCAGCTCGCGCCCGGGACTGACCTACGAGCAGTACTTC. Amino acids: CASSRPGLTYEQYF.

The V and J genes are TRBV30 and TRBJ2-1; 10 bases align to TRBD2. After removal of 2 bases from V and 4 bases from J, the junction contained 5 bases not matched to a gene. This CDR3 comprises 15 residues. Germline lookup yields CDR1 GTSNPN and CDR2 SVGIG (reference sequence). The CDR3 DNA reads TGTGCCTGGAGTCGACTAGCGGGCCCTTACAATGAGCAGTTCTTC. This gives the protein CAWSRLAGPYNEQFF.

This chain joins TRBV11-2 and TRBJ2-7; D is uncertain. V lost 5 bases and J 7 bases, leaving 9 bases between the germline ends. Germline V lookup: CDR1 SGHAT, CDR2 FQNNGV. The CDR3 contains 11 residues. Here the CDR3 DNA reads TGTGCCAGCAGCCGATATGAGGAGCAGTACTTC. Its protein product is CASSRYEEQYF.

This clone was observed once. The DNA for the CDR3 is TGTGCCAGCAGTTTTAGTGGGGCTAGCGGCTCCTACGAGCAGTACTTC. It is translated as CASSFSGASGSYEQYF. V and J are TRBV27 and TRBJ2-7; 7 bases match TRBD2. In germline, CDR1 is MNHEY, CDR2 SMNVEV (reference sequence). V lost 3 bases and J lost 0; bases outside the gene matches: 8. CDR3 length equals 16 residues.

The V call is TRBV5-5, the J call TRBJ1-3, with D possibly matching TRBD1 (5 bases). V was shortened by 4 bases and J by 0 bases, with 17 bases between the two germline ends. Germline V gene lookup returns CDR1 SGHKS and CDR2 YYEKEE (reference sequence). The CDR3 is made up of 17 amino acids. CDR3 nucleotides: TGTGCCAGCAGCGGACCTTCCAGGGCCCTCTCTGGAAACACCATATATTTT. Translating gives CASSGPSRALSGNTIYF.

The chain carries TRBV19 and TRBJ2-1, with TRBD2 matching 10 bases. This CDR3 has 17 amino acids. In germline, CDR1 is LNHDA, CDR2 SQIVND (reference sequence). V was pared by 0 bases and J by 6 bases, with 8 bases of the junction left unmatched. CDR3 DNA: TGTGCCAGTAGTATAGATGCGGGGCTAGCGGGGGCCAATGAGCAGTTCTTC. It yields the protein CASSIDAGLAGANEQFF.

The genes are TRBV5-1 and TRBJ2-5, with 13 bases aligning to TRBD2. Germline V gene sequence: CDR1 SGHRS, CDR2 YFSETQ. The CDR3 runs 15 residues. With V trimmed by 4 bases and J by 4 bases, 4 bases remained unmatched. The CDR3 loop reads CASSEGTSGTETQYF. DNA for the CDR3: TGCGCCAGCAGCGAGGGGACTAGCGGGACAGAGACCCAGTACTTC.

This clone was seen more than once but under ten times. This chain joins TRBV4-1 and TRBJ1-3; D call uncertain. Germline V gene sequence: CDR1 MGHRA, CDR2 YSYEKL. V lost 0 bases and J lost 4, with 4 bases in between. This CDR3 contains 13 residues. The CDR3 here is CASSQDGGNTIYF. As DNA, the CDR3 is TGCGCCAGCAGCCAAGACGGGGGAAACACCATATATTTT.

CDR3 sequence: CAWSGGVYNEQFF. The DNA for the CDR3 is TGTGCCTGGAGTGGGGGGGTTTACAATGAGCAGTTCTTC. V gene TRBV30 combines with J gene TRBJ2-1, with D possibly being TRBD2 (6 bases). Germline-derived CDR1 and CDR2 are GTSNPN and SVGIG (reference sequence). This CDR3 is 13 amino acids long. Trimming stripped 1 base from V and 4 bases from J, with 8 bases between. Full variable domain (remainder filled in from reference TRBV30 and TRBJ2-1): SQTIHQWPATLVQPVGSPLSLECTVEGTSNPNLYWYRQAAGRGLQLLFYSVGIGQISSEVPQNLSASRPQDRQFILSSKKLLLSDSGFYLCAWSGGVYNEQFFGPGTRLTVL.

V is TRBV10-1 and J is TRBJ1-1; 7 bases are a match to TRBD1. This CDR3 comprises 14 residues. Germline-derived CDR1 and CDR2 are WNHNN and SYGVQD (reference sequence). The V segment lost 0 bases and the J segment 4 bases; nucleotides outside the gene matches: 2. The CDR3 coding sequence is TGCGCCAGCAGTGAGTCCCGGACAGGCACTGAAGCTTTCTTT. This translates into CASSESRTGTEAFF.

The genes are TRBV27 and TRBJ1-5; 8 bases align to TRBD1. Losses at the gene ends were 3 bases for V and 4 bases for J; bases not matched to a gene: 5. Germline V gives CDR1 MNHEY, CDR2 SMNVEV (reference sequence). This CDR3 is 15 amino acids long. The CDR3 loop is CASSLQGAWNQPQHF. CDR3 sequence (DNA): TGTGCCAGCAGTTTGCAGGGGGCTTGGAATCAGCCCCAGCATTTT.

In its sample, this clone was seen once. The chain combines TRBV10-3 with TRBJ2-2, with 15 bases fitting TRBD2. The CDR3 length is 15 residues. CDR1 and CDR2 (germline): ENHRY, SYGVKD. V shed 6 bases and J 6 bases; nucleotides not matched to a gene: 2. This chain's CDR3 is CAISGLAGGAGELFF. The CDR3 DNA follows: TGTGCCATCAGCGGACTAGCGGGAGGGGCCGGGGAGCTGTTTTTT.

The rearrangement joins TRBV2 to TRBJ1-2, with 10 nucleotides matching TRBD1. V dropped 4 bases and J dropped 8; count of bases not matched to a gene: 10. Germline V gene data show CDR1 as SNHLY and CDR2 as FYNNEI. The CDR3 is 15 amino acids. The CDR3 is CASSALRDRGPGYTF. Written as DNA, the CDR3 is TGTGCCAGCAGTGCCTTACGCGACAGGGGGCCGGGCTACACCTTC.

V gene TRBV19 combines with J gene TRBJ2-5, with D hard to call. The length of the CDR3 is 13 residues. V gave up 5 bases and J gave up 4 bases, with 11 bases separating them. Germline-derived CDR1 and CDR2 are LNHDA and SQIVND (reference sequence). The CDR3 region has the DNA TGTGCCAGTAGTCGTGCGACGGGAGAGACCCAGTACTTC. It is translated as CASSRATGETQYF.

This clone was detected only once. This chain joins TRBV7-8 and TRBJ2-5, with 7 bases identical to TRBD1. The CDR3 length is 14 residues. In germline, CDR1 is SGHVS, CDR2 FQNEAQ. Trimming at V came to 4 bases and at J to 1 base, leaving 3 bases not matched to a gene. CDR3 in DNA: TGTGCCAGCAGCTCGGGACAGCCCCAAGAGACCCAGTACTTC. It codes for CASSSGQPQETQYF.

The rearrangement joins TRBV18 to TRBJ2-1, with a tentative D call TRBD2 (6 bases). The CDR3 contains 16 residues. Trimming took off 2 bases at V and 3 bases at J, with 14 bases between the two ends. Germline CDR1 reads KGHSH; CDR2 reads LQKENI. This CDR3 is CASSPIPLASYNEQFF. CDR3 in DNA: TGTGCCAGCTCACCAATACCGCTAGCGAGCTACAATGAGCAGTTCTTC.

This chain uses TRBV29-1 with TRBJ1-2, with a weak D call TRBD1 (6 bases). Trimming stripped 5 bases from V and 6 bases from J, with 13 bases between. CDR1 SQVTM and CDR2 ANQGSEA come from the germline V gene. The CDR3 spans 12 residues. CDR3 in DNA: TGCAGCGTTTCGGGGGGGCTTAATGGCTACACCTTC. Translation gives CSVSGGLNGYTF.

This chain connects TRBV3-1 (or the pseudogene TRBV3-2) to TRBJ2-7, with a weak D call TRBD2 (5 bases). Per the germline V gene, CDR1 is LGHDT and CDR2 is YNNKEL (reference sequence). CDR3 length equals 15 residues. Trimming removed 1 base from V and 2 bases from J, with 12 bases in between. The CDR3 here is CASSQGRERPYEQYF. The DNA for the CDR3 is TGTGCCAGCAGCCAAGGTCGGGAAAGACCCTACGAGCAGTACTTC.